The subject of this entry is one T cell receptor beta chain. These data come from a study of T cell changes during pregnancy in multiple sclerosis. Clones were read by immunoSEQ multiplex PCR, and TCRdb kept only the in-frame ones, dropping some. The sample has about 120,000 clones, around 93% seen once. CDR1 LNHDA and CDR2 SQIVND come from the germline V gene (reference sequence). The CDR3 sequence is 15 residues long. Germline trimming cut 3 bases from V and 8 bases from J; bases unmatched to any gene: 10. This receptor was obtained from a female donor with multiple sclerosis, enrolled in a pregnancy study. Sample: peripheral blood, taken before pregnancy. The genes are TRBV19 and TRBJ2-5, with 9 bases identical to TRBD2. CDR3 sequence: CASSISRGGRDTQYF. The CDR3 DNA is TGTGCCAGTAGTATCAGTAGGGGCGGGAGGGATACCCAGTACTTC. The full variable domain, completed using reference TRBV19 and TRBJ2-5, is DGGITQSPKYLFRKEGQNVTLSCEQNLNHDAMYWYRQDPGQGLRLIYYSQIVNDFQKGDIAEGYSVSREKKESFPLTVTSAQKNPTAFYLCASSISRGGRDTQYFGPGTRLLVL.